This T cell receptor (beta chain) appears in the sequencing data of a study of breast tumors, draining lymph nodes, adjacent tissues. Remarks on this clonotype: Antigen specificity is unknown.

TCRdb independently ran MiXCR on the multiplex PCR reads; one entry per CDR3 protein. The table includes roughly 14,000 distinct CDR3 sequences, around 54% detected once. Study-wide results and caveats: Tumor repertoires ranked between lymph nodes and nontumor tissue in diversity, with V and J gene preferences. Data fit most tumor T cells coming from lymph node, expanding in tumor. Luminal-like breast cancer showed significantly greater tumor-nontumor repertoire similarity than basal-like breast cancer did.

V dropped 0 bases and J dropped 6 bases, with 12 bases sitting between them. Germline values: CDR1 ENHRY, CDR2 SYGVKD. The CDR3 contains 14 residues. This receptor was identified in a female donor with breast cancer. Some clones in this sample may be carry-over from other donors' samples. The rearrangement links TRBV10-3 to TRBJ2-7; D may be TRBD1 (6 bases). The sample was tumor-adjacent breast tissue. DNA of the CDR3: TGTGCCATCAGTGAGTCGGAACAGGGCGGCGAGCAGTACTTC. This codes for CAISESEQGGEQYF.